Presented here are 26 T cell receptor beta chains from one specimen sequenced in a study of response to subunit inactivated influenza vaccine. TCRdb re-called the RT-PCR reads through MiXCR, storing one row per CDR3 protein. Seen here are about 540,000 distinct CDR3 sequences, under 30% observed once, and the top ten hold 2.5% to 3.5%. This sample also belongs to another study, concerning T cells expressing NK-cell markers. That paper adds: The authors generated TCR beta cDNA through 5'RACE template switching with UMIs.

Sequencing was performed on CD4+ T cells sorted from PBMCs, taken roughly 12 days after vaccination. Receptors originate from a man between 45 and 60 years old who received an inactivated influenza vaccine.

The V and J genes are TRBV20-1 and TRBJ2-1, with 12 bases identical to TRBD2. CDR3 size: 17 residues. V trimming: 6 bases; J trimming: 6 bases; junction bases outside the gene matches: 15. CDR1 DFQATT and CDR2 SNEGSKA come from the germline V gene (reference sequence). CDR3 in DNA: TGCAGTGCCCCCCCTCGGTCTAGCGGGGGGGCCGGCAATGAGCAGTTCTTC. It codes for CSAPPRSSGGAGNEQFF.

This clonotype was counted ten times or more. The chain uses TRBV5-1 and TRBJ2-7; 12 positions agree with TRBD1. Looked up from germline, CDR1 is SGHRS and CDR2 is YFSETQ. This CDR3 has 17 amino acids. V was pared by 4 bases and J by 3 bases, with 11 bases of the junction left unmatched. The CDR3 DNA reads as TGCGCCAGCAGCCGGGACAGGGGGCCACGTCTCGGCTACGAGCAGTACTTC. Translated, it gives CASSRDRGPRLGYEQYF.

The table lists this clonotype with a few counts. The chain links TRBV6-1 to TRBJ2-7; 13 positions match TRBD2. V shed 6 bases and J 4 bases; nucleotides not matched to a gene: 6. The CDR3 length is 15 residues. Per the germline V gene, CDR1 is MNHNS and CDR2 is SASEGT. The CDR3 sequence is CASRPRLAGGYEQYF. The CDR3 DNA reads as TGTGCCAGCAGACCTCGACTAGCGGGAGGTTACGAGCAGTACTTC.

This clonotype came up a few times. The chain joins TRBV20-1 to TRBJ2-7, with D unresolved. Trimming stripped 1 base from V and 7 bases from J, with 8 bases between. The CDR3 contains 11 residues. CDR1 is DFQATT, CDR2 SNEGSKA, per germline (reference sequence). CDR3 sequence reads: CSARGKEEQYF. DNA for the CDR3: TGCAGTGCTAGAGGCAAGGAGGAGCAGTACTTC.

This clonotype was picked up a small number of times. CDR3 bases: TGCGCCAGCAGCCATGGTCTGGCGGGGAGTACAACTAATGAAAAACTGTTTTTT. Translating gives CASSHGLAGSTTNEKLFF. The chain links TRBV4-1 to TRBJ1-4; unclear D gene. Between the trimmed V and J ends, which lost 3 bases and 0 bases, there was a span of 17 bases. CDR3 size: 18 residues. From germline, CDR1 is MGHRA and CDR2 YSYEKL.

The chain is built from TRBV4-2 and TRBJ1-2, with D perhaps matching TRBD1 (5 bases). V was pared by 2 bases and J by 3 bases, with 10 bases between. This CDR3 region has 14 residues. Germline values: CDR1 LGHNA, CDR2 YNFKEQ. CDR3 sequence reads: CASSQSTGHYGYTF. In DNA form, the CDR3 reads TGTGCCAGCAGCCAATCCACAGGACACTATGGCTACACCTTC.

This clonotype was found a few times. The rearrangement joins TRBV6-2 or TRBV6-3 to TRBJ2-1, with D possibly TRBD2 on 6 matching bases. With 7 bases removed from V and 4 bases from J, the gap between germline ends came to 17 bases. The CDR3 runs to 15 residues. Germline assignment: CDR1 MNHEY and CDR2 SVGEGT. This chain's CDR3 is CASNLETRVYNEQFF. DNA of the CDR3: TGTGCCAGCAATCTAGAGACTAGAGTTTACAATGAGCAGTTCTTC.

This clonotype has just a few counts. This chain uses TRBV29-1 with TRBJ2-5; no definite D call. This CDR3 region has 12 residues. The V gene lost 6 bases and the J gene lost 4 bases, with 12 bases spanning the gap. Germline CDR1 SQVTM, CDR2 ANQGSEA. CDR3 amino acids: CSVRASGETQYF. In nucleotides, the CDR3 is TGCAGCGTCCGGGCCTCGGGAGAGACCCAGTACTTC. The full variable domain, in which reference TRBV29-1 and TRBJ2-5 provide the parts outside the CDR3, is SAVISQKPSRDICQRGTSLTIQCQVDSQVTMMFWYRQQPGQSLTLIATANQGSEATYESGFVIDKFPISRPNLTFSTLTVSNMSPEDSSIYLCSVRASGETQYFGPGTRLLVL.

This clonotype has a handful of counts. The chain has TRBV29-1 and TRBJ2-3; D unresolved. This CDR3 is built from 15 residues. Between the trimmed V and J ends, which lost 7 bases and 0 bases, there was a span of 17 bases. CDR1 is SQVTM, CDR2 ANQGSEA, per germline. This CDR3 is CSASGRRSSTDTQYF. CDR3 coding DNA: TGCAGCGCATCGGGTCGAAGATCTAGCACAGATACGCAGTATTTT.

The chain employs TRBV20-1 and TRBJ2-3; TRBD2 agrees at 8 bases. The germline gives CDR1 DFQATT, CDR2 SNEGSKA (reference sequence). There are 16 residues in the CDR3. V gave up 3 bases and J gave up 0 bases; unmatched junction bases: 8. For the CDR3, the DNA is TGCAGTGCTAGTTTAGCGGGGAGGGGTAGCACAGATACGCAGTATTTT. This codes for CSASLAGRGSTDTQYF.

The rearrangement links TRBV20-1 to TRBJ2-3; 9 nucleotides match TRBD1. V shed 6 bases and J 7 bases; nucleotides not matched to a gene: 8. The CDR3 consists of 13 residues. CDR1 is DFQATT, CDR2 SNEGSKA, per germline (reference sequence). The CDR3 loop reads CSAEETGGYTQYF. CDR3 DNA: TGCAGTGCCGAGGAGACAGGGGGTTATACGCAGTATTTT.

This clonotype was observed at least ten times. The chain joins TRBV24-1 to TRBJ2-2; 7 bases map to TRBD2. CDR3 size: 16 residues. The germline V gene encodes CDR1 KGHDR and CDR2 SFDVKD. Losses at the gene ends were 1 base for V and 2 bases for J; bases not matched to a gene: 3. CDR3 in DNA: TGTGCCACCAGTGATTTTTCTAGCGGCAACACCGGGGAGCTGTTTTTT. Translated: CATSDFSSGNTGELFF.

This clonotype was observed a handful of times. The chain is built from TRBV2 and TRBJ2-5, with D possibly matching TRBD1 (5 bases). The V end lost 8 bases, the J end lost 0 bases, and 13 bases lay between the germline ends. This CDR3 has 14 residues. CDR1 and CDR2 (germline): SNHLY, FYNNEI. CDR3 in DNA: TGTGCCAGCCACGCCCAGGGAAACCAAGAGACCCAGTACTTC. It is translated as CASHAQGNQETQYF.

This clonotype came up once. The gene calls are TRBV28 and TRBJ2-7; 7 positions agree with TRBD1. V trimming: 6 bases; J trimming: 2 bases; junction bases outside the gene matches: 10. Per the germline V gene, CDR1 is MDHEN and CDR2 is SYDVKM. This CDR3 has 15 amino acids. The CDR3 sequence: CASSQGGRAAYEQYF. The CDR3 DNA reads as TGTGCCAGCAGCCAAGGGGGCAGGGCAGCCTACGAGCAGTACTTC.

This clonotype occurred a few times. The chain links TRBV11-2 to TRBJ2-1; D remains unclear. The germline V gene encodes CDR1 SGHAT and CDR2 FQNNGV. The CDR3 sequence is 16 residues long. Trimming pared 3 bases from V and 4 bases from J, leaving 16 bases between. The CDR3 reads CASSFPFYRTYNEQFF. The CDR3 DNA sequence: TGTGCCAGCAGCTTTCCCTTTTACAGAACTTACAATGAGCAGTTCTTC.

This clonotype has more than one count but fewer than ten. The chain combines TRBV20-1 with TRBJ2-7; possible D gene TRBD1, 5 bases. V dropped 0 bases and J dropped 6 bases, with 18 bases sitting between them. CDR3 size: 15 residues. Germline V gene sequence: CDR1 DFQATT, CDR2 SNEGSKA (reference sequence). DNA of the CDR3: TGCAGTGCTAGAGATCCCCAGGGAAGGATAAGCGAGCAGTACTTC. Translating it yields CSARDPQGRISEQYF.

This rearrangement joins TRBV7-9 to TRBJ2-1; D perhaps matches TRBD1 (5 bases). CDR1 is SEHNR and CDR2 is FQNEAQ in the germline V gene (reference sequence). V was clipped by 4 bases and J by 7 bases, with 14 bases between them. The CDR3 contains 14 residues. The CDR3 loop is CASSSRGLRNEQFF. The DNA for the CDR3 is TGTGCCAGCAGCTCTAGGGGTCTCAGAAATGAGCAGTTCTTC. Drawing the rest from reference TRBV7-9 and TRBJ2-1, the complete variable domain is DTGVSQNPRHKITKRGQNVTFRCDPISEHNRLYWYRQTLGQGPEFLTYFQNEAQLEKSRLLSDRFSAERPKGSFSTLEIQRTEQGDSAMYLCASSSRGLRNEQFFGPGTRLTVL.

The CDR3 DNA sequence: TGCGCCAGCAGCCAACAGAGCGGGGGCTCCTACAATGAGCAGTTCTTC. Translated: CASSQQSGGSYNEQFF. The V call is TRBV4-1, the J call TRBJ2-1; TRBD2 matches 8 bases. This CDR3 region has 16 residues. Germline lookup yields CDR1 MGHRA and CDR2 YSYEKL. After removal of 2 bases from V and 0 bases from J, the junction contained 3 bases not matched to a gene.

This clonotype showed up just once. The chain has TRBV7-9 and TRBJ1-2, with no clear D. V gave up 3 bases and J gave up 8 bases, with 10 bases separating them. The CDR3 is 12 residues long. The germline gives CDR1 SEHNR, CDR2 FQNEAQ (reference sequence). In nucleotides, the CDR3 is TGTGCCAGCAGCTTCGTTGACCTGGGCTACACCTTC. Encoded protein: CASSFVDLGYTF.

This clonotype was seen a few times. This sequence joins TRBV20-1 and TRBJ2-5; 7 positions match TRBD2. Germline CDR1 and CDR2: DFQATT and SNEGSKA (reference sequence). Losses at the gene ends were 3 bases for V and 0 bases for J; bases not matched to a gene: 7. This CDR3 comprises 15 residues. The CDR3 DNA follows: TGCAGTGCTAGCGGGAGGCCAACATACCAAGAGACCCAGTACTTC. It translates to CSASGRPTYQETQYF.

J is TRBJ2-6 and V is TRBV10-3; D remains ambiguous. Trimming shortened V by 0 bases and J by 1 base, and 10 bases separated the two germline ends. The CDR3 spans 17 residues. Germline CDR1 ENHRY, CDR2 SYGVKD. The CDR3 region has the DNA TGTGCCATCAGTGAGTCGGCGGAGCGTTCTGGGGCCAACGTCCTGACTTTC. Amino acid sequence: CAISESAERSGANVLTF.

J is TRBJ1-2 and V is TRBV10-3; 8 positions agree with TRBD1. The V segment lost 4 bases and the J segment 3 bases; nucleotides outside the gene matches: 10. Germline CDR1 and CDR2: ENHRY and SYGVKD. This CDR3 spans 16 amino acids. The CDR3 is CAISVQAGGAYYGYTF. In DNA, the CDR3 is TGTGCCATCAGTGTCCAGGCAGGGGGCGCCTACTATGGCTACACCTTC.

The CDR3 reads CSATGTGIADTQYF. CDR3 bases: TGCAGCGCCACCGGGACAGGGATAGCAGATACGCAGTATTTT. The V call is TRBV29-1, the J call TRBJ2-3, with 9 bases matching TRBD1. This CDR3 comprises 14 residues. Germline CDR1 is SQVTM and CDR2 is ANQGSEA. J gave up 4 bases and V 7 bases, and 9 bases lay outside the gene matches.

This chain connects TRBV7-2 to TRBJ2-7, with 9 nucleotides matching TRBD1. CDR3 size: 14 residues. Germline V gene data show CDR1 as SGHTA and CDR2 as FQGNSA. Trimming took 5 bases from V and 6 from J; bases not matched to a gene: 8. CDR3 DNA: TGTGCCAGCAGCCCCCGTAGGACAGGGGCCGAGCAGTACTTC. Its translation: CASSPRRTGAEQYF.

This clonotype showed up just a few times. V and J are TRBV2 and TRBJ2-2; TRBD1 is a possible D gene (6 bases). From germline, CDR1 is SNHLY and CDR2 FYNNEI. The CDR3 contains 13 residues. The V and J ends lost 6 bases and 5 bases respectively, with 10 bases between them. CDR3 in amino acids: CASRGQGTGELFF. The CDR3 bases are TGTGCCAGCAGGGGCCAGGGGACCGGGGAGCTGTTTTTT. The variable domain in full, completed from reference TRBV2 and TRBJ2-2, reads EPEVTQTPSHQVTQMGQEVILRCVPISNHLYFYWYRQILGQKVEFLVSFYNNEISEKSEIFDDQFSVERPDGSNFTLKIRSTKLEDSAMYFCASRGQGTGELFFGEGSRLTVL.

The chain couples TRBV28 to TRBJ1-5, with 10 bases identical to TRBD1. The CDR3 loop spans 15 amino acids. The ends lost 5 bases at V and 6 bases at J; junction bases unmatched: 7. The germline CDR1 and CDR2 sequences are MDHEN and SYDVKM. The CDR3, as DNA: TGTGCCAGCAGTCCCGCGGACAGGGGGTTTCAGCCCCAGCATTTT. Translation: CASSPADRGFQPQHF.